One sample yielded the 9 T cell receptor beta chains listed below, sequenced in a study of T cell responses to AZD1222 COVID-19 vaccine. Profiled with immunoSEQ multiplex PCR; TCRdb holds only in-frame clones, not every one. The profile shows about 130,000 clones, about 91% of them singletons. This specimen consisted of peripheral blood, obtained on day 0 of AZD1222 vaccination. The receptors were gathered from an adult in good health.

The V call is TRBV13, the J call TRBJ2-5; no reliable D call. Trimming cost V 9 bases and J 5 bases, with 19 bases left between them. Germline CDR1 reads PRHDT; CDR2 reads FYEKMQ (reference sequence). The CDR3 loop spans 14 amino acids. CDR3 region: CASRRLLRWETQYF. CDR3 sequence (DNA): TGTGCCAGTCGACGCCTGTTGAGGTGGGAGACCCAGTACTTC.

V and J are TRBV10-2 and TRBJ2-2; D remains ambiguous. With 10 bases removed from V and 0 bases from J, the gap between germline ends came to 3 bases. Looked up from germline, CDR1 is WSHSY and CDR2 is SAAADI. The CDR3 has 11 amino acids. Here the CDR3 reads CATTNTGELFF. The CDR3 nucleotides are TGCGCCACCACGAACACCGGGGAGCTGTTTTTT.

The chain couples TRBV7-9 to TRBJ2-2, with D possibly matching TRBD2 (5 bases). The V end was cut by 1 base, the J end by 6 bases, with 15 bases between. The CDR3 sequence is 16 residues long. CDR1 and CDR2 (germline): SEHNR, FQNEAQ (reference sequence). For the CDR3, the DNA is TGTGCCAGCAGCTTAGGACAAACGAGCGGTCCCGGGGAGCTGTTTTTT. This translates into CASSLGQTSGPGELFF.

This chain joins TRBV5-1 and TRBJ2-7; tentative D call: TRBD1 (5 bases). CDR1 and CDR2 from the germline V gene are SGHRS and YFSETQ. The CDR3 has 14 amino acids. V was clipped by 4 bases and J by 5 bases, with 16 bases between them. The CDR3 protein is CASSPLPGLHEQYF. The CDR3 DNA is TGCGCCAGCAGCCCACTGCCAGGGCTCCACGAGCAGTACTTC.

The rearrangement joins TRBV10-3 to TRBJ1-2; D remains ambiguous. The CDR3 is 13 residues long. Trimming shortened V by 3 bases and J by 0 bases, and 5 bases separated the two germline ends. Germline CDR1 ENHRY, CDR2 SYGVKD. In nucleotides, the CDR3 is TGTGCCATCAGTGAAGTAGCTAACTATGGCTACACCTTC. Its translation: CAISEVANYGYTF.

V and J are TRBV11-1 and TRBJ1-2; TRBD1 matches 8 bases. This CDR3 has 16 residues. With 2 bases clipped from V and 4 bases from J, the junction kept 9 bases outside the gene matches. Germline lookup yields CDR1 SGHAT and CDR2 FQDESV (reference sequence). The CDR3 region is CASSLSGTGRFYGYTF. In DNA form, the CDR3 reads TGTGCCAGCAGCTTATCCGGGACAGGACGATTCTATGGCTACACCTTC.

The chain employs TRBV5-4 and TRBJ1-1, with TRBD1 matching 9 bases. The CDR3 runs 16 residues. Germline V CDR1 and CDR2: SGHNT, YYREEE (reference sequence). The trim removed 4 bases at V and 3 bases at J, leaving 10 bases unmatched. The CDR3 protein is CASSTGTGLFYTEAFF. The CDR3 nucleotides are TGTGCCAGCAGCACCGGGACAGGGCTATTTTACACTGAAGCTTTCTTT.

The chain combines TRBV3-1 (or the pseudogene TRBV3-2) with TRBJ1-1, with unresolved D. V gave up 7 bases and J gave up 5 bases, with 8 bases separating them. CDR3 length: 11 residues. Germline assignment: CDR1 LGHDT and CDR2 YNNKEL (reference sequence). The CDR3 bases are TGTGCCAGCAAGACCGAGACTGAAGCTTTCTTT. It encodes CASKTETEAFF.

The V call is TRBV12-3 or TRBV12-4, the J call TRBJ2-7, with 8 bases identical to TRBD2. The junction had 3 bases not matched to a gene; V was cut back by 6 bases and J by 5 bases. The CDR3 contains 12 residues. CDR3 sequence (DNA): TGTGCCAGCAGCCCCGGGGGGGACGAGCAGTACTTC. It yields the protein CASSPGGDEQYF.